This T cell receptor (beta chain) was sequenced during a study of blood T cell repertoires in COVID-19. Produced via immunoSEQ multiplex PCR; TCRdb's table is partial and in-frame only. The sample consists of roughly 88,000 clones, around nine tenths of them appearing once. This CDR3 comprises 15 residues. With 3 bases clipped from V and 2 bases from J, the junction kept 7 bases outside the gene matches. From germline, CDR1 is MNHNS and CDR2 SASEGT. This clone was counted only a few times. This clonotype was sampled from a woman aged 45-65 years in a cohort sampled during active COVID-19. Sequenced: peripheral blood. The rearrangement joins TRBV6-1 to TRBJ2-7; TRBD1 matches 7 bases. The CDR3 DNA sequence: TGTGCCAGCAGTGACGGGACAGTCAGAACCTACGAGCAGTACTTC. Encoded protein: CASSDGTVRTYEQYF.